This T cell receptor (beta chain) was identified during a study of control samples from healthy donors and cancer patients. Deletions cut 5 bases from V and 2 bases from J, with 22 bases between. Germline CDR1 is SGHRS and CDR2 is YFSETQ. The CDR3 runs to 17 residues. Sequencing was performed with immunoSEQ multiplex PCR; in TCRdb, only in-frame clones are kept and a portion is missing. The sample lists about 140,000 clones, around 90% occurring once. The receptor comes from a man younger than 45 in good health. V and J are TRBV5-1 and TRBJ2-5; a possible D gene is TRBD1 (6 bases). Sequenced: blood. Here the CDR3 DNA reads TGCGCCAGCAGGGGTCTAAACAGGGAGTGGGGGCAAGAGACCCAGTACTTC. Residues: CASRGLNREWGQETQYF.